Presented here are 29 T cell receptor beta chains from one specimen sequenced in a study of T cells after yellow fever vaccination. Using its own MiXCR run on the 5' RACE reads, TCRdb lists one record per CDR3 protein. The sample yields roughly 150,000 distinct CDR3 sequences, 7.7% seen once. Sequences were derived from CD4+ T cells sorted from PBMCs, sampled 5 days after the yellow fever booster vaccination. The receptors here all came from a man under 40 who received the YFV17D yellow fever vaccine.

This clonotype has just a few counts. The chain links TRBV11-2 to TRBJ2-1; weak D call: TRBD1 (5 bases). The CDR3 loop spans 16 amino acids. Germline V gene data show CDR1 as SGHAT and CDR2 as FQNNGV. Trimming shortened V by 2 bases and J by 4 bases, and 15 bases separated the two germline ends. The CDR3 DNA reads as TGTGCCAGCAGCTTAATTAGTTCGACAGTATACAATGAGCAGTTCTTC. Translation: CASSLISSTVYNEQFF.

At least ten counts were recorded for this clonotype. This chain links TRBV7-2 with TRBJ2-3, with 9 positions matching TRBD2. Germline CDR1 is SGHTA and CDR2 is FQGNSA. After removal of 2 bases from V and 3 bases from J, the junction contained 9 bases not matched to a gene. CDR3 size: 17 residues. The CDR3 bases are TGTGCCAGCAGCTTAAACGGGGCGGGAGGGGGGACAGATACGCAGTATTTT. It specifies CASSLNGAGGGTDTQYF.

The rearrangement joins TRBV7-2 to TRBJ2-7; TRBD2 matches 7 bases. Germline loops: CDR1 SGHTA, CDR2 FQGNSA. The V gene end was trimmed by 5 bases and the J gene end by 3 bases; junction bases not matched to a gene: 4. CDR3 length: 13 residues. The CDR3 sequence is CASSPGLRYEQYF. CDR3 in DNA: TGTGCCAGCAGCCCGGGACTACGCTACGAGCAGTACTTC.

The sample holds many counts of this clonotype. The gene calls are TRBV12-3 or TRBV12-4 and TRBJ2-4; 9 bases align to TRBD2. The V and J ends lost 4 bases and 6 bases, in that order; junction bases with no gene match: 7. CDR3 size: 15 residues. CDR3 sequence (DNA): TGTGCCAGCAGTTATTCGGCGGGAGGGGGAAACATTCAGTACTTC. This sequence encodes CASSYSAGGGNIQYF.

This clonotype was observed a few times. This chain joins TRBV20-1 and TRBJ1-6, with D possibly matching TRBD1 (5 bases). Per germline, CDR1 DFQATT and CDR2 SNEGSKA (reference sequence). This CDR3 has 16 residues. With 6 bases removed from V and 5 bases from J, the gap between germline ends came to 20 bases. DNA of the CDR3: TGCAGTGCCCAGAGCGTCGGGGCGGGGAATAATTCACCCCTCCACTTT. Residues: CSAQSVGAGNNSPLHF.

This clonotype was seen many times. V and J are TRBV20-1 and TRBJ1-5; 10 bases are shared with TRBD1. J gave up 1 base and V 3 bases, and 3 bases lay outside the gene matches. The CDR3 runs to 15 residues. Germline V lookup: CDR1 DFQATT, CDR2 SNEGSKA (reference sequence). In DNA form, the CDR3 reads TGCAGTGCTAGGGACAGGGGGATAAGCAATCAGCCCCAGCATTTT. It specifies CSARDRGISNQPQHF.

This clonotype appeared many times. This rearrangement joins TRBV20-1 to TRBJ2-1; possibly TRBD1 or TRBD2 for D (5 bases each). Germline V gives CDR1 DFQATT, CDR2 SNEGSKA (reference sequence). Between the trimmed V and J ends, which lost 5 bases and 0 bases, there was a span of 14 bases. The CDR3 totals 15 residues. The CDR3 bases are TGCAGTGCTTACCTTTGGGGGAGCTCCTACAATGAGCAGTTCTTC. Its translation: CSAYLWGSSYNEQFF.

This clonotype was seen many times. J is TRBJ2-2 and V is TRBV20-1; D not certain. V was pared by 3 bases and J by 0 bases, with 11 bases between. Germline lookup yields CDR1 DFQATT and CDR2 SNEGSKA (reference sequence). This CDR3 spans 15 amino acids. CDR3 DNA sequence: TGCAGTGCTAGGCCAACTACCTCGAACACCGGGGAGCTGTTTTTT. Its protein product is CSARPTTSNTGELFF.

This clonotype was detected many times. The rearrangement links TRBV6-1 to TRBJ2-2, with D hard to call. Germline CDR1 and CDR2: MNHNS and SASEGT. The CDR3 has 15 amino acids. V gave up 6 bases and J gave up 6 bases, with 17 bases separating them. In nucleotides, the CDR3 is TGTGCCAGCAGGGGGTCTACCGGACCTGCCGGGGAGCTGTTTTTT. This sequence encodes CASRGSTGPAGELFF.

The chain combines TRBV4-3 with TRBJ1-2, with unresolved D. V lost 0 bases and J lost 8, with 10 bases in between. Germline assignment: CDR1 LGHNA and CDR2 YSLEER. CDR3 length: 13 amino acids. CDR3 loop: CASSQDPGHGYTF. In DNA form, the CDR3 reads TGCGCCAGCAGCCAAGATCCGGGTCACGGCTACACCTTC.

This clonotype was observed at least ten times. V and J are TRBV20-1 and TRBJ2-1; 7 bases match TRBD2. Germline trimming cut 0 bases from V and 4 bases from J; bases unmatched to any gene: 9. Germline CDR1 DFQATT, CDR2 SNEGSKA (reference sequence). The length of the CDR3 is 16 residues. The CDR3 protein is CSARDPSGTRYNEQFF. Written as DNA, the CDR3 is TGCAGTGCTAGAGACCCAAGCGGGACGCGGTACAATGAGCAGTTCTTC.

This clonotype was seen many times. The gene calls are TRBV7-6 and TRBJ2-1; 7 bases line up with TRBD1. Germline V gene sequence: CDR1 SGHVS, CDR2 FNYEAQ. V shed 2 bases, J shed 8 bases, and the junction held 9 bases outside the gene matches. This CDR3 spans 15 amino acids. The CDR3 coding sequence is TGTGCCAGCAGCTTAATGAGGGCAAGGGGGCATGAGCAGTTCTTC. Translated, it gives CASSLMRARGHEQFF.

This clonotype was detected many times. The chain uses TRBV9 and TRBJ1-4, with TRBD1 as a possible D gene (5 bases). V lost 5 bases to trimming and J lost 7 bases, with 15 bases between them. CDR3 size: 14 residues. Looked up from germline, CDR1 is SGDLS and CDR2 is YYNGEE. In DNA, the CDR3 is TGTGCCAGCAGTGAAACAGGTCTTTCTGAAAAACTGTTTTTT. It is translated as CASSETGLSEKLFF.

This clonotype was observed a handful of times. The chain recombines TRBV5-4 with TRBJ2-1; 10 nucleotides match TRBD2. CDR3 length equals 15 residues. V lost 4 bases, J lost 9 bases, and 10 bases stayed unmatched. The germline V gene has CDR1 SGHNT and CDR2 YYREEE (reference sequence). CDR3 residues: CASSHLAGEVGEQFF. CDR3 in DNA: TGTGCCAGCAGCCACCTAGCGGGAGAGGTGGGTGAGCAGTTCTTC.

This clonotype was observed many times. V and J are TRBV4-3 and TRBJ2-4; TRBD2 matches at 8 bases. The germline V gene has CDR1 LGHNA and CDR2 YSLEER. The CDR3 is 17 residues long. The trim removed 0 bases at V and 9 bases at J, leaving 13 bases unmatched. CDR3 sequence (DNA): TGCGCCAGCAGCCAAGAGGCGTACCAGCGGGAGTTCCCCATTCAGTACTTC. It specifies CASSQEAYQREFPIQYF.

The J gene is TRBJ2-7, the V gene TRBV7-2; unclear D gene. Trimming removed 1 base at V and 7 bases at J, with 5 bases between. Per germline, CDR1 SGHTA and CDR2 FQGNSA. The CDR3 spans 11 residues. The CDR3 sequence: CASSLGPEQYF. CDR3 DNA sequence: TGTGCCAGCAGCTTAGGCCCGGAGCAGTACTTC.

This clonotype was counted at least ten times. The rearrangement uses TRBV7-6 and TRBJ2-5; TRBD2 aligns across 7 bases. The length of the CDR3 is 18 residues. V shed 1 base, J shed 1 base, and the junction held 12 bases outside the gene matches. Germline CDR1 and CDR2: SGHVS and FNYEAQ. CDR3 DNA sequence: TGTGCCAGCAGCTTAGATTTCGGGCGGGAGAGTGCCCAAGAGACCCAGTACTTC. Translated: CASSLDFGRESAQETQYF.

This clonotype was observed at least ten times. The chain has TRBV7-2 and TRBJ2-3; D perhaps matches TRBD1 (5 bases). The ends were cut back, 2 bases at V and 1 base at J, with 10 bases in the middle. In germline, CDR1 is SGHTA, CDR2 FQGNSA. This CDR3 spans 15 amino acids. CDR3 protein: CASSLRGARTDTQYF. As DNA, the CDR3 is TGTGCCAGCAGCTTAAGGGGCGCCCGCACAGATACGCAGTATTTT.

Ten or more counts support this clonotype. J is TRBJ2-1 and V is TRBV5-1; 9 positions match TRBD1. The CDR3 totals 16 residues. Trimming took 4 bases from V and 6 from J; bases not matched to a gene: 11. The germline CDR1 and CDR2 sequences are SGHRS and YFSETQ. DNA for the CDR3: TGCGCCAGCAGCGCGACCCGGGACAGGGTATCCAATGAGCAGTTCTTC. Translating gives CASSATRDRVSNEQFF.

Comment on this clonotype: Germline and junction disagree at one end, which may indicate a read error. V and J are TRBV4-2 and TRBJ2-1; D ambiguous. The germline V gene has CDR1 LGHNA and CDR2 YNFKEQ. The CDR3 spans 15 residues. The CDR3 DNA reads TGTGCCAGGAGCCATGGGCTAGGCTACTACAATGAGCAGTTCTTC. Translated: CARSHGLGYYNEQFF.

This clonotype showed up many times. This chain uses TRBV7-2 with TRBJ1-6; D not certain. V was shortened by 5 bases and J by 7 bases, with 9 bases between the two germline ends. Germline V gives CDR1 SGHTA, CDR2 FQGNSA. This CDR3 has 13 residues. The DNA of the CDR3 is TGTGCCAGCAGCCGCGAGCAGAATTCACCCCTCCACTTT. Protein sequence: CASSREQNSPLHF.

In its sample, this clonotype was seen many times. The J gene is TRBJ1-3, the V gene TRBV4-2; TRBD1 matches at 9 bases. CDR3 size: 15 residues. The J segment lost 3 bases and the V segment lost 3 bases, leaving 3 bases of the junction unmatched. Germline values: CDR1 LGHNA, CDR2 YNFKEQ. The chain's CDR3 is CASSQGQGSGNTIYF. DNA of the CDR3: TGTGCCAGCAGCCAGGGACAGGGTAGTGGAAACACCATATATTTT.

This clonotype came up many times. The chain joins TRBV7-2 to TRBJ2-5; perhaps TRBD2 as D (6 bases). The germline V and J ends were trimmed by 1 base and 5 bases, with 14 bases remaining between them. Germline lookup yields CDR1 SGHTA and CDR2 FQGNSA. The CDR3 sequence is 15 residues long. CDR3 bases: TGTGCCAGCAGCTTAGGGGGCGCGGAGGGGGAGACCCAGTACTTC. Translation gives CASSLGGAEGETQYF.

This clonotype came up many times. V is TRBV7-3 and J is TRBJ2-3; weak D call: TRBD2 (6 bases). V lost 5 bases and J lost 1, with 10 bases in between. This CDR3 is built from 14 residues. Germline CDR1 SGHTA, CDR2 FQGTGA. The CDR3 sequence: CASSLTRGTDTQYF. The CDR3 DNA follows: TGTGCCAGCAGCCTGACTAGGGGCACAGATACGCAGTATTTT.

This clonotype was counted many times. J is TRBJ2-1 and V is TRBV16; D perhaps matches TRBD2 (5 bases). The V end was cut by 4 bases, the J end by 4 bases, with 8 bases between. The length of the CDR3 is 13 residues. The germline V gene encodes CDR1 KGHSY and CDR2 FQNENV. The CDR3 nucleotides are TGTGCCAGCAGCCGAGAGCGGTACAATGAGCAGTTCTTC. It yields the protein CASSRERYNEQFF.

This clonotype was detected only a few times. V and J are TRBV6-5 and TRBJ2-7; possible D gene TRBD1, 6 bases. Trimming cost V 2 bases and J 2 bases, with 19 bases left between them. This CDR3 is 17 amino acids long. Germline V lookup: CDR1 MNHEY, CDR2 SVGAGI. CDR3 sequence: CASSYATETRGTYEQYF. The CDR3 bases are TGTGCCAGCAGTTACGCCACTGAGACCAGGGGAACCTACGAGCAGTACTTC.

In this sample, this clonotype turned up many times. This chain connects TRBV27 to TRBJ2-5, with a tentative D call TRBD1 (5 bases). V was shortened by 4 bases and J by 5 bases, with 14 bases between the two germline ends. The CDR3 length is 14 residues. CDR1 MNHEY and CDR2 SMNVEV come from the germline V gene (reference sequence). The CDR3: CASSSGYDSETQYF. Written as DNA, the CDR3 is TGTGCCAGCAGTTCAGGGTATGACTCGGAGACCCAGTACTTC.

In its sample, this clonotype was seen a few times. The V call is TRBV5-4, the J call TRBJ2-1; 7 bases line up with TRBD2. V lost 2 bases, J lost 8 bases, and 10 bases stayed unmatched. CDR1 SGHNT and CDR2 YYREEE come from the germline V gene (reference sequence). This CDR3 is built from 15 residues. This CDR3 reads CASSFSSGTFHEQFF. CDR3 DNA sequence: TGTGCCAGCAGCTTTTCAAGCGGGACTTTTCATGAGCAGTTCTTC.

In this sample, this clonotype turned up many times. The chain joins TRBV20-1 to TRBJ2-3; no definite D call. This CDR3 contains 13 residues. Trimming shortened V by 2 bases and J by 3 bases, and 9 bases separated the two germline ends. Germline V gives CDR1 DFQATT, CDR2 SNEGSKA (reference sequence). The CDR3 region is CSARIGGTDTQYF. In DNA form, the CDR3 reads TGCAGTGCTAGAATAGGCGGAACAGATACGCAGTATTTT.